The entry that follows covers one T cell receptor (beta chain) sequence. Its antigen remains unknown. Germline V CDR1 and CDR2: SGHTA, FQGTGA. V lost 0 bases to trimming and J lost 0 bases; unmatched junction nucleotides: 10. The CDR3 contains 18 residues. This sample is part of a study of cytomegalovirus exposure and HLA in healthy donors. Study-level findings and limits: Subsequent analysis showed first-cohort TCR clusters tending to co-occur in around 130 validation repertoires. In vitro experiments confirmed that three CMV-associated chains were specific for CMV antigens. The classifier reportedly diagnosed cytomegalovirus status with high specificity and sensitivity.

Only in-frame clones appear in the TCRdb table, and some are missing; sequencing was by immunoSEQ multiplex PCR. The sample yields about 330,000 clones, approximately 86% seen once. This TCR derives from a woman aged 25-40 years in good health and CMV-seropositive. The V and J genes are TRBV7-3 and TRBJ1-2, with TRBD1 matching 7 bases. Sample: PBMCs. CDR3 sequence: CASSLTHRDSQSNYGYTF. The CDR3 DNA reads as TGTGCCAGCAGCTTAACACACCGGGACAGCCAATCTAACTATGGCTACACCTTC. The full variable domain, rest sourced from reference TRBV7-3 and TRBJ1-2, is GAGVSQTPSNKVTEKGKYVELRCDPISGHTALYWYRQSLGQGPEFLIYFQGTGAADDSGLPNDRFFAVRPEGSVSTLKIQRTERGDSAVYLCASSLTHRDSQSNYGYTFGSGTRLTVV.